This T cell receptor (beta chain) appears in the sequencing data of a study of blood T cell repertoires in COVID-19. As for the study in general: The cDNA or gDNA used as material had been derived from T cells, B-cell-depleted T cells, or PBMCs.

Germline CDR1 SGHDN, CDR2 FVKESK. The CDR3 sequence is 15 residues long. J lost 0 bases, V lost 5 bases, and 5 bases had no gene match. Only in-frame clones appear in the TCRdb table, and some are missing; sequencing was by immunoSEQ multiplex PCR. In the table there are 250,000 to 350,000 clones, 85% to 90% of which are singletons. The sequence was collected from a woman between 18 and 29 years old who had recovered from COVID-19. V is TRBV14 and J is TRBJ1-2, with 8 bases lining up with TRBD1. Sequenced material: PBMCs or T cells enriched from blood (not recorded which). In DNA, the CDR3 is TGTGCCAGCAGCTATACAGGGGGTACTAACTATGGCTACACCTTC. This codes for CASSYTGGTNYGYTF.